Presented here are 18 T cell receptor beta chains from one specimen sequenced in a study of T cell repertoires in cytomegalovirus infection. TCRdb re-called the reads with MiXCR, one entry per CDR3 protein. The table records 600,000 to 700,000 distinct CDR3 sequences, 33% of them present only once. These TCRs' antigens remain unknown. Here the sequenced sample was cultured PBMCs, taken from culture after CMV antigen stimulation. Receptor source: a human donor in good health (CMV status not recorded). Some clones in this sample may be carry-over from other donors' samples.

This clonotype was detected a few times. This chain links TRBV6-2 or TRBV6-3 with TRBJ2-7; 7 bases agree with TRBD1. This CDR3 has 15 amino acids. The junction had 5 bases not matched to a gene; V was cut back by 3 bases and J by 0 bases. The germline V gene encodes CDR1 MNHEY and CDR2 SVGEGT. Here the CDR3 DNA reads TGTGCCAGCAGTTATGCCCGGGACAGCTCCTACGAGCAGTACTTC. Translated: CASSYARDSSYEQYF.

In this sample, this clonotype turned up a few times. The rearrangement uses TRBV6-5 and TRBJ1-1; D possibly corresponds to TRBD1 (6 bases). This CDR3 is 15 amino acids long. V lost 6 bases to trimming and J lost 2 bases, with 16 bases between them. CDR1 is MNHEY, CDR2 SVGAGI, per germline. CDR3 bases: TGTGCCAGCAGCTTACCTTACAGGGTTAACACTGAAGCTTTCTTT. As protein: CASSLPYRVNTEAFF.

This clonotype was counted many times. V and J are TRBV7-2 and TRBJ1-5; 9 bases align to TRBD1. CDR1 is SGHTA and CDR2 is FQGNSA in the germline V gene. Germline trimming cut 3 bases from V and 5 bases from J; bases unmatched to any gene: 5. CDR3 length equals 15 residues. The DNA of the CDR3 is TGTGCCAGCAGCTTCCAGACAGGGGGATATCAGCCCCAGCATTTT. Translating it yields CASSFQTGGYQPQHF.

This clonotype was seen only a few times. The rearrangement joins TRBV7-8 to TRBJ2-5; 7 bases fit TRBD2. J lost 2 bases, V lost 5 bases, and 11 bases had no gene match. Germline V CDR1 and CDR2: SGHVS, FQNEAQ. The CDR3 totals 16 residues. The CDR3 DNA reads TGTGCCAGCAGCCCAAGCGGGGCAGATTCGCAAGAGACCCAGTACTTC. This sequence encodes CASSPSGADSQETQYF.

V gene TRBV10-3 combines with J gene TRBJ2-5, with D possibly matching TRBD2 (6 bases). Looked up from germline, CDR1 is ENHRY and CDR2 is SYGVKD. V shed 8 bases and J shed 3 bases, with 16 bases lying between them. This CDR3 contains 14 residues. CDR3 amino acids: CAIATSYLEETQYF. The CDR3 nucleotides are TGTGCCATCGCGACTAGTTACTTGGAAGAGACCCAGTACTTC.

The chain uses TRBV7-2 and TRBJ2-3; D possibly corresponds to TRBD2 (5 bases). The CDR3 contains 16 residues. The germline V gene encodes CDR1 SGHTA and CDR2 FQGNSA. V lost 1 base and J lost 6, with 17 bases in between. CDR3 protein: CASSLVSLVGVDTQYF. CDR3 bases: TGTGCCAGCAGCTTAGTGTCGCTCGTGGGAGTTGATACGCAGTATTTT.

V is TRBV7-2 and J is TRBJ2-1; D unclear. V lost 8 bases to trimming and J lost 3 bases, with 11 bases between them. Germline lookup yields CDR1 SGHTA and CDR2 FQGNSA. The CDR3 sequence is 13 residues long. CDR3 bases: TGTGCCAGCCAGACGGGTCTCTACAATGAGCAGTTCTTC. It codes for CASQTGLYNEQFF.

V gene TRBV6-1 combines with J gene TRBJ1-1, with D hard to call. V shed 4 bases and J shed 10 bases, with 13 bases lying between them. The V gene's germline CDR1 is MNHNS and CDR2 SASEGT. The CDR3 covers 12 residues. The DNA for the CDR3 is TGTGCCAGCAGTGCTGAGGTGTGGGTAGCTTTCTTT. It yields the protein CASSAEVWVAFF.

This clonotype was found a few times. V and J are TRBV6-1 and TRBJ2-3; D assignment may be TRBD1 or TRBD2 (5 bases each). The germline V gene encodes CDR1 MNHNS and CDR2 SASEGT. Between the trimmed V and J ends, which lost 7 bases and 5 bases, there was a span of 19 bases. The CDR3 spans 15 residues. The CDR3 reads CASTGGVGPEDTQYF. CDR3 nucleotides: TGTGCCAGCACCGGAGGTGTGGGGCCGGAAGATACGCAGTATTTT.

This clonotype has ten or more counts. The chain is built from TRBV7-2 and TRBJ1-2; D possibly corresponds to TRBD1 (5 bases). Germline CDR1 and CDR2: SGHTA and FQGNSA. The CDR3 covers 14 residues. The V gene lost 5 bases and the J gene lost 3 bases, with 13 bases spanning the gap. The CDR3 loop is CASSLWRGHYGYTF. The CDR3 nucleotides are TGTGCCAGCAGCCTCTGGAGGGGCCACTATGGCTACACCTTC. Looking up the rest from reference TRBV7-2 and TRBJ1-2 gives the full variable domain: GAGVSQSPSNKVTEKGKDVELRCDPISGHTALYWYRQSLGQGLEFLIYFQGNSAPDKSGLPSDRFSAERTGGSVSTLTIQRTQQEDSAVYLCASSLWRGHYGYTFGSGTRLTVV.

At least ten counts were recorded for this clonotype. The chain combines TRBV7-2 with TRBJ1-1; perhaps TRBD1 as D (5 bases). The CDR3 totals 13 residues. Germline assignment: CDR1 SGHTA and CDR2 FQGNSA. V gave up 5 bases and J gave up 3 bases, with 10 bases separating them. The chain's CDR3 is CASSIVGDTEAFF. As DNA, the CDR3 is TGTGCCAGCAGCATAGTGGGGGACACTGAAGCTTTCTTT.

This clonotype was counted between two and nine times. This chain links TRBV28 with TRBJ2-1, with a possible D match to TRBD1 (5 bases). V was trimmed by 8 bases and J by 4 bases, leaving 6 bases between them. The CDR3 covers 11 residues. Germline CDR1 reads MDHEN; CDR2 reads SYDVKM. The CDR3 nucleotides read TGTGCCAGCGACAGTTACAATGAGCAGTTCTTC. Translated: CASDSYNEQFF.

For the CDR3, the DNA is TGTGCCAGCAGCTTAAGACAGCGGTTGGGGGATGAGCAGTTCTTC. Residues: CASSLRQRLGDEQFF. V gene TRBV7-6 combines with J gene TRBJ2-1; D tentatively fits TRBD1 or TRBD2 (5 bases each). V lost 2 bases and J lost 8, with 16 bases in between. CDR3 size: 15 residues. Germline V gene data show CDR1 as SGHVS and CDR2 as FNYEAQ. Complete variable domain (other parts from reference TRBV7-6 and TRBJ2-1): GAGVSQSPRYKVTKRGQDVALRCDPISGHVSLYWYRQALGQGPEFLTYFNYEAQQDKSGLPNDRFSAERPEGSISTLTIQRTEQRDSAMYRCASSLRQRLGDEQFFGPGTRLTVL.

The chain recombines TRBV7-2 with TRBJ2-7; 13 bases map to TRBD2. Trimming at V came to 4 bases and at J to 13 bases, leaving 7 bases not matched to a gene. This CDR3 spans 13 amino acids. The germline CDR1 and CDR2 sequences are SGHTA and FQGNSA. For the CDR3, the DNA is TGTGCCAGCAGCTCCGGGACTAGCGGGACTCGATACTTC. This encodes CASSSGTSGTRYF.

The chain has TRBV2 and TRBJ2-7; a possible D gene is TRBD1 (5 bases). V lost 7 bases and J 1 base, leaving 8 bases between the germline ends. CDR1 and CDR2 from the germline V gene are SNHLY and FYNNEI. The CDR3 consists of 12 residues. The CDR3 bases are TGTGCCAGCACCAAGGGGTCCTACGAGCAGTACTTC. It encodes CASTKGSYEQYF.

The rearrangement uses TRBV4-1 and TRBJ2-7, with TRBD1 matching 11 bases. CDR1 and CDR2 (germline): MGHRA, YSYEKL. The trim removed 3 bases at V and 4 bases at J, leaving 8 bases unmatched. This CDR3 comprises 16 residues. In DNA, the CDR3 is TGCGCCAGCAGCCAGATATACGGGACAGGGGGGTACGAGCAGTACTTC. This sequence encodes CASSQIYGTGGYEQYF.

This sequence joins TRBV7-6 and TRBJ2-1; tentative D call: TRBD1 (6 bases). The germline V gene encodes CDR1 SGHVS and CDR2 FNYEAQ. The CDR3 covers 13 residues. V lost 5 bases and J lost 11, with 16 bases in between. The CDR3 loop reads CASSQRTVTQQFF. As DNA, the CDR3 is TGTGCCAGCAGCCAAAGGACAGTCACCCAGCAGTTCTTC.

This clonotype occurred many times. This rearrangement joins TRBV7-8 to TRBJ2-7; D gene uncertain. This CDR3 has 16 amino acids. V shed 0 bases and J shed 0 bases, with 12 bases lying between them. Germline values: CDR1 SGHVS, CDR2 FQNEAQ. In DNA, the CDR3 is TGTGCCAGCAGCTTAGCGTTCACACCTAGCTCCTACGAGCAGTACTTC. It codes for CASSLAFTPSSYEQYF. The variable domain in full, completed from reference TRBV7-8 and TRBJ2-7, reads GAGVSQSPRYKVAKRGQDVALRCDPISGHVSLFWYQQALGQGPEFLTYFQNEAQLDKSGLPSDRFFAERPEGSVSTLKIQRTQQEDSAVYLCASSLAFTPSSYEQYFGPGTRLTVT.